Shown below are 24 T cell receptor beta chains from a single sample sequenced in a study of blood T cell repertoires in COVID-19 (TCRdb year 2020). The library came from the immunoSEQ multiplex PCR assay. As stored in TCRdb, this immuneACCESS dataset retains in-frame rearrangements with V and J assigned. A fraction of the clones does not appear; measured against another copy, unresolved V genes explain less than half of the discrepancy, and the remainder lacks a known reason. The sample data list roughly 380,000 clones, and about 88% of these were observed just once. The top ten constitute about 1.6% of the sample. The sample was peripheral blood. The receptors shown here come from a woman between 40 and 55 years old with COVID-19, enrolled during active disease.

The chain joins TRBV27 to TRBJ2-5; tentatively, D is TRBD2 (6 bases). V was clipped by 6 bases and J by 5 bases, with 22 bases between them. The CDR3 sequence is 16 residues long. Germline V gives CDR1 MNHEY, CDR2 SMNVEV (reference sequence). CDR3 in amino acids: CASSPLSRGVEETQYF. The DNA for the CDR3 is TGTGCCAGCAGCCCCTTGTCTCGCGGGGTGGAGGAGACCCAGTACTTC.

The J gene is TRBJ2-1, the V gene TRBV7-6; TRBD2 matches at 14 bases. Germline assignment: CDR1 SGHVS and CDR2 FNYEAQ. CDR3 size: 18 residues. J lost 3 bases, V lost 5 bases, and 9 bases had no gene match. The DNA for the CDR3 is TGTGCCAGCAGCCTTGGGACTAGCGGGGGAATGCTCTACAATGAGCAGTTCTTC. Encoded protein: CASSLGTSGGMLYNEQFF. The full variable domain, in which reference TRBV7-6 and TRBJ2-1 provide the parts outside the CDR3, is GAGVSQSPRYKVTKRGQDVALRCDPISGHVSLYWYRQALGQGPEFLTYFNYEAQQDKSGLPNDRFSAERPEGSISTLTIQRTEQRDSAMYRCASSLGTSGGMLYNEQFFGPGTRLTVL.

The CDR3 is CATSTSRAFF. CDR3 coding DNA: TGTGCCACCAGTACGTCTCGGGCTTTCTTT. V usage is TRBV24-1 and J usage is TRBJ1-1; D is ambiguous. This CDR3 spans 10 amino acids. Germline V gene lookup returns CDR1 KGHDR and CDR2 SFDVKD. Trimming removed 6 bases at V and 11 bases at J, with 9 bases between.

V is TRBV13 and J is TRBJ2-7; 9 bases fit TRBD1. The J segment lost 5 bases and the V segment lost 1 base, leaving 6 bases of the junction unmatched. This CDR3 region has 15 residues. Germline values: CDR1 PRHDT, CDR2 FYEKMQ (reference sequence). Here the CDR3 DNA reads TGTGCCAGCAGCTTAGCGGGACAGGGCTTCCACGAGCAGTACTTC. This gives the protein CASSLAGQGFHEQYF.

This clone was found once. Other DNA sequences in this sample translate to the same CDR3. The chain employs TRBV7-2 and TRBJ2-3, with 9 bases aligning to TRBD2. Germline assignment: CDR1 SGHTA and CDR2 FQGNSA. V shed 4 bases and J 0 bases; nucleotides not matched to a gene: 5. This CDR3 has 16 residues. In DNA form, the CDR3 reads TGTGCCAGCAGCTCCAGACTAGCGGAGAGCACAGATACGCAGTATTTT. This translates into CASSSRLAESTDTQYF.

The rearrangement uses TRBV5-1 and TRBJ1-1, with 9 bases fitting TRBD1. The V gene's germline CDR1 is SGHRS and CDR2 YFSETQ. The CDR3 covers 16 residues. The trim removed 4 bases at V and 4 bases at J, leaving 11 bases unmatched. In DNA, the CDR3 is TGCGCCAGCAGCCTCCGCCGGACAGGGGCGGGCACTGAAGCTTTCTTT. Residues: CASSLRRTGAGTEAFF.

This clone showed up many times. The CDR3 DNA sequence: TGTGCCACCCCGTTACCAGTCGGCGGGAAGTGGACCGGGGAGCTGTTTTTT. Protein sequence: CATPLPVGGKWTGELFF. J is TRBJ2-2 and V is TRBV2, with a weak D call TRBD2 (6 bases). Germline lookup yields CDR1 SNHLY and CDR2 FYNNEI. Trimming took off 10 bases at V and 5 bases at J, with 26 bases between the two ends. The CDR3 runs 17 residues.

The CDR3 nucleotides are TGCGCCAGCAGCTTGGATCTTCTGAGCTCTGGAAACACCATATATTTT. Translation: CASSLDLLSSGNTIYF. This chain connects TRBV5-1 to TRBJ1-3; the D is unclear. V was pared by 0 bases and J by 0 bases, with 10 bases between. Germline assignment: CDR1 SGHRS and CDR2 YFSETQ. This CDR3 has 16 residues.

This clone has a single count. This sequence joins TRBV5-6 and TRBJ1-6; D gene ambiguous. The CDR3 is 14 amino acids. Germline loops: CDR1 SGHDT, CDR2 YYEEEE. Trimming pared 0 bases from V and 9 bases from J, leaving 10 bases between. In DNA, the CDR3 is TGTGCCAGCAGCTTGGTGTCCCGGAGTTCACCCCTCCACTTT. Amino acid sequence: CASSLVSRSSPLHF.

The chain recombines TRBV9 with TRBJ2-1; TRBD1 matches 7 bases. Germline assignment: CDR1 SGDLS and CDR2 YYNGEE. V lost 4 bases and J lost 2; bases outside the gene matches: 3. CDR3 length: 14 amino acids. CDR3 sequence (DNA): TGTGCCAGCAGCCGGGACAGTACCTACAATGAGCAGTTCTTC. It translates to CASSRDSTYNEQFF.

The rearrangement links TRBV27 to TRBJ2-7; 8 nucleotides match TRBD1. Germline CDR1 is MNHEY and CDR2 is SMNVEV (reference sequence). This CDR3 spans 15 amino acids. V lost 5 bases, J lost 1 base, and 7 bases stayed unmatched. This CDR3 reads CASSPLRQGSYEQYF. CDR3 DNA sequence: TGTGCCAGCAGTCCCCTCCGACAGGGGTCCTACGAGCAGTACTTC.

The V call is TRBV5-1, the J call TRBJ1-1; unclear D gene. CDR1 is SGHRS, CDR2 YFSETQ, per germline. CDR3 length: 15 amino acids. With 4 bases removed from V and 1 base from J, the gap between germline ends came to 14 bases. The CDR3 region is CASSEGPGKNTEAFF. The DNA of the CDR3 is TGCGCCAGCAGCGAAGGACCGGGGAAGAACACTGAAGCTTTCTTT.

This chain connects TRBV29-1 to TRBJ2-1, with 7 nucleotides matching TRBD1. The CDR3 length is 14 residues. V gave up 6 bases and J gave up 6 bases; unmatched junction bases: 11. Germline loops: CDR1 SQVTM, CDR2 ANQGSEA. CDR3 amino acids: CSVSRPGQLNEQFF. The CDR3 DNA sequence: TGCAGCGTGAGTAGACCGGGACAGCTCAATGAGCAGTTCTTC.

The CDR3 DNA reads as TGTGCCAGCAGCGTAGTCGCGGGAGGAAACACAGATACGCAGTATTTT. Residues: CASSVVAGGNTDTQYF. This chain connects TRBV9 to TRBJ2-3, with 8 bases identical to TRBD2. The germline V gene has CDR1 SGDLS and CDR2 YYNGEE. The CDR3 has 16 amino acids. J was trimmed by 2 bases and V by 0 bases; bases with no gene match: 5.

The chain joins TRBV5-6 to TRBJ1-6; 9 positions match TRBD1. The CDR3 totals 14 residues. Germline trimming cut 6 bases from V and 6 bases from J; bases unmatched to any gene: 4. Germline V gene sequence: CDR1 SGHDT, CDR2 YYEEEE. The CDR3 coding sequence is TGTGCCAGCAACCGGGACAGGGCTAATTCACCCCTCCACTTT. Its translation is CASNRDRANSPLHF.

The chain is built from TRBV7-2 and TRBJ1-1; D is ambiguous. Germline CDR1 and CDR2: SGHTA and FQGNSA. V shed 2 bases and J shed 6 bases, with 7 bases lying between them. The CDR3 sequence is 12 residues long. CDR3 sequence: CASSLTAAEAFF. The DNA of the CDR3 is TGTGCCAGCAGCTTAACCGCGGCTGAAGCTTTCTTT.

This chain joins TRBV2 and TRBJ2-7; TRBD1 matches 10 bases. Germline V gene lookup returns CDR1 SNHLY and CDR2 FYNNEI. V lost 5 bases to trimming and J lost 3 bases; unmatched junction nucleotides: 7. The CDR3 spans 15 residues. This chain's CDR3 is CASSPSGTGVYEQYF. As DNA, the CDR3 is TGTGCCAGCAGTCCATCCGGGACAGGGGTCTACGAGCAGTACTTC.

The genes are TRBV18 and TRBJ2-5, with TRBD1 matching over 7 bases. With 1 base clipped from V and 5 bases from J, the junction kept 7 bases outside the gene matches. The CDR3 sequence is 15 residues long. In germline, CDR1 is KGHSH, CDR2 LQKENI. CDR3 in amino acids: CASSPLKTGLETQYF. CDR3 DNA sequence: TGTGCCAGCTCACCACTGAAGACAGGGTTGGAGACCCAGTACTTC. Drawing the rest from reference TRBV18 and TRBJ2-5, the complete variable domain is NAGVMQNPRHLVRRRGQEARLRCSPMKGHSHVYWYRQLPEEGLKFMVYLQKENIIDESGMPKERFSAEFPKEGPSILRIQQVVRGDSAAYFCASSPLKTGLETQYFGPGTRLLVL.

The gene calls are TRBV4-1 and TRBJ1-5, with a possible D match to TRBD1 (5 bases). Germline loops: CDR1 MGHRA, CDR2 YSYEKL. The length of the CDR3 is 14 residues. V lost 0 bases to trimming and J lost 6 bases, with 9 bases between them. CDR3 DNA: TGCGCCAGCAGCCAAGATCCAGGGTTTCAGCCCCAGCATTTT. It translates to CASSQDPGFQPQHF.

V is TRBV27 and J is TRBJ2-7, with D perhaps matching TRBD2 (7 bases). The germline CDR1 and CDR2 sequences are MNHEY and SMNVEV (reference sequence). V shed 2 bases and J shed 0 bases, with 11 bases lying between them. This CDR3 comprises 15 residues. The CDR3 region is CASSLAGAFSYEQYF. The CDR3 DNA is TGTGCCAGCAGTTTAGCGGGGGCCTTCTCCTACGAGCAGTACTTC.

CDR3 in amino acids: CASRIAQGFNYGYTF. CDR3 sequence (DNA): TGTGCCAGCCGCATAGCACAGGGGTTTAACTATGGCTACACCTTC. The chain recombines TRBV2 with TRBJ1-2; 7 nucleotides line up with TRBD1. V lost 8 bases to trimming and J lost 1 base; unmatched junction nucleotides: 10. This CDR3 comprises 15 residues. The germline V gene has CDR1 SNHLY and CDR2 FYNNEI.

J is TRBJ2-3 and V is TRBV6-4; no reliable D call. V was clipped by 5 bases and J by 0 bases, with 12 bases between them. CDR3 length: 15 amino acids. Germline V gene data show CDR1 as MRHNA and CDR2 as SNTAGT. This chain's CDR3 is CASSPVAASTDTQYF. The CDR3 DNA sequence: TGTGCCAGCAGTCCCGTGGCTGCTAGCACAGATACGCAGTATTTT.

V usage is TRBV7-6 and J usage is TRBJ2-2, with a tentative D call TRBD1 (6 bases). The germline V and J ends were trimmed by 5 bases and 1 base, with 11 bases remaining between them. The CDR3 consists of 15 residues. CDR1 is SGHVS, CDR2 FNYEAQ, per germline. The CDR3 nucleotides are TGTGCCAGCAGCCCTAGAGGGGGGAACACCGGGGAGCTGTTTTTT. Translated, it gives CASSPRGGNTGELFF.

V and J are TRBV15 and TRBJ1-1, with D possibly matching TRBD1 (6 bases). The V gene's germline CDR1 is LNHNV and CDR2 YYDKDF (reference sequence). V was cut by 1 base and J by 0 bases, with 12 bases left in between. There are 16 residues in the CDR3. The CDR3 sequence is CATSRGGGGMNTEAFF. CDR3 coding DNA: TGTGCCACCAGCAGAGGGGGAGGGGGGATGAACACTGAAGCTTTCTTT. The whole variable domain, remainder taken from reference TRBV15 and TRBJ1-1, is DAMVIQNPRYQVTQFGKPVTLSCSQTLNHNVMYWYQQKSSQAPKLLFHYYDKDFNNEADTPDNFQSRRPNTSFCFLDIRSPGLGDTAMYLCATSRGGGGMNTEAFFGQGTRLTVV.